These 5 T cell receptor beta chains originate from one sample sequenced in a study of T cell repertoires in cytomegalovirus infection. TCRdb independently ran MiXCR on the reads; one entry per CDR3 protein. This sample has roughly 500,000 distinct CDR3 sequences, with approximately 10% found just once. The material sequenced was PBMCs. The source is a human donor in good health (CMV status not recorded). Some clones in this sample may be carry-over from other donors' samples.

This clonotype was detected only a few times. The V gene is TRBV6-5, the J gene TRBJ2-7; D might be TRBD2 (6 bases). CDR1 and CDR2 (germline): MNHEY, SVGAGI. V lost 5 bases and J lost 7, with 15 bases in between. The CDR3 extends over 13 amino acids. The CDR3, as DNA: TGTGCCAGCAGTGCCCTGGAGGGTGTTGAGCAGTACTTC. Protein: CASSALEGVEQYF.

This clonotype was counted many times. This chain joins TRBV24-1 and TRBJ1-2; D not certain. This CDR3 comprises 12 residues. CDR1 KGHDR and CDR2 SFDVKD come from the germline V gene. V dropped 3 bases and J dropped 7 bases, with 8 bases sitting between them. The DNA for the CDR3 is TGTGCCACCAGTGATCCTGGGAGTGGCTACACCTTC. It translates to CATSDPGSGYTF.

This clonotype was seen at least ten times. This sequence joins TRBV4-2 and TRBJ2-7, with TRBD1 as a possible D gene (5 bases). Trimming cost V 1 base and J 6 bases, with 19 bases left between them. Looked up from germline, CDR1 is LGHNA and CDR2 is YNFKEQ. There are 16 residues in the CDR3. CDR3 loop: CASSQGLGQGAFEQYF. CDR3 DNA sequence: TGTGCCAGCAGCCAAGGCCTTGGCCAGGGTGCCTTCGAGCAGTACTTC.

This clonotype was counted many times. In DNA form, the CDR3 reads TGTGCCAGCAGGGGACTAGCGGAAGCTAACAATGAGCAGTTCTTC. It is translated as CASRGLAEANNEQFF. The chain carries TRBV27 and TRBJ2-1, with 11 positions matching TRBD2. CDR1 is MNHEY and CDR2 is SMNVEV in the germline V gene (reference sequence). The junction had 6 bases not matched to a gene; V was cut back by 6 bases and J by 5 bases. The CDR3 is 15 amino acids.

This clonotype was seen ten or more times. The chain has TRBV4-1 and TRBJ2-6; a weak D match, TRBD2 (6 bases). V shed 3 bases and J shed 0 bases, with 18 bases lying between them. CDR1 is MGHRA and CDR2 is YSYEKL in the germline V gene. The CDR3 totals 19 residues. The CDR3 nucleotides are TGCGCCAGCAGCCAGGCCGGGACTGTTATGAGCTCTGGGGCCAACGTCCTGACTTTC. It specifies CASSQAGTVMSSGANVLTF.